The 10 T cell receptor beta chains reported below all come from one sample, sequenced in a study of OX40 agonist ivuxolimab in advanced cancers. TCRdb's copy holds only in-frame clones and misses some; the assay was immunoSEQ multiplex PCR. The repertoire holds around 50,000 clones, with around nine tenths as singletons. The sample in question was CD4+ or CD8+ T cells sorted from blood, obtained in a trial of the OX40 agonist ivuxolimab. The origin of the receptors is an adult with an advanced solid tumor such as melanoma, head and neck, liver or kidney cancer.

The V gene is TRBV2, the J gene TRBJ2-7; D perhaps matches TRBD1 (5 bases). The CDR3 extends over 12 amino acids. V lost 1 base and J lost 12, with 13 bases in between. From germline, CDR1 is SNHLY and CDR2 FYNNEI. CDR3 loop: CASSEGQTYSYF. The CDR3 DNA follows: TGTGCCAGCAGTGAAGGACAGACGTACTCGTACTTC.

The chain links TRBV5-6 to TRBJ1-3, with D unresolved. Germline values: CDR1 SGHDT, CDR2 YYEEEE. V was trimmed by 0 bases and J by 0 bases, leaving 10 bases between them. The CDR3 length is 16 residues. Here the CDR3 reads CASSLAGVLSGNTIYF. For the CDR3, the DNA is TGTGCCAGCAGCTTGGCCGGCGTCCTCTCTGGAAACACCATATATTTT.

J is TRBJ2-2 and V is TRBV30, with D perhaps TRBD2 (5 bases). The CDR3 has 13 residues. CDR1 is GTSNPN and CDR2 is SVGIG in the germline V gene (reference sequence). V was shortened by 3 bases and J by 6 bases, with 11 bases between the two germline ends. CDR3 bases: TGTGCCTGGAGGGGGAGCCGGGCCGGGGAGCTGTTTTTT. Its translation is CAWRGSRAGELFF.

The chain carries TRBV2 and TRBJ1-2, with a possible D match to TRBD1 (5 bases). This CDR3 contains 12 residues. Trimming took 6 bases from V and 4 from J, leaving 9 bases between them. Germline loops: CDR1 SNHLY, CDR2 FYNNEI. CDR3 DNA sequence: TGTGCCAGCAGGGGGCCCGCCTATGGCTACACCTTC. This encodes CASRGPAYGYTF.

This chain joins TRBV6-1 and TRBJ2-7; possibly TRBD1 or TRBD2 for D (5 bases each). This CDR3 is 13 amino acids long. Deletions cut 8 bases from V and 9 bases from J, with 20 bases between. Germline V CDR1 and CDR2: MNHNS, SASEGT. The chain's CDR3 is CASQGPSWIGQYF. The CDR3 DNA sequence: TGTGCCAGCCAGGGACCCTCTTGGATTGGGCAGTACTTC.

The chain has TRBV28 and TRBJ2-1; 7 nucleotides agree with TRBD1. Germline lookup yields CDR1 MDHEN and CDR2 SYDVKM. The ends lost 7 bases at V and 3 bases at J; junction bases unmatched: 9. The CDR3 has 15 amino acids. The CDR3 here is CASNYDRALYNEQFF. For the CDR3, the DNA is TGTGCCAGCAACTACGACAGGGCCCTCTACAATGAGCAGTTCTTC.

This rearrangement joins TRBV30 to TRBJ2-4; either TRBD1 or TRBD2 may fit D (5 bases each). The ends were cut back, 2 bases at V and 0 bases at J, with 11 bases in the middle. The CDR3 runs 15 residues. Germline CDR1 reads GTSNPN; CDR2 reads SVGIG (reference sequence). The CDR3 sequence is CAWSPGAVAKNIQYF. The CDR3 DNA reads as TGTGCCTGGAGTCCCGGGGCGGTAGCCAAAAACATTCAGTACTTC.

This chain links TRBV27 with TRBJ2-3; possibly TRBD2 for D (5 bases). Germline V gene data show CDR1 as MNHEY and CDR2 as SMNVEV (reference sequence). CDR3 size: 12 residues. V was trimmed by 2 bases and J by 6 bases, leaving 6 bases between them. CDR3 sequence: CASSLRGDTQYF. The CDR3 bases are TGTGCCAGCAGTTTACGGGGTGATACGCAGTATTTT.

The chain recombines TRBV9 with TRBJ2-3, with D perhaps matching TRBD1 (5 bases). V lost 1 base to trimming and J lost 6 bases, with 12 bases between them. Germline assignment: CDR1 SGDLS and CDR2 YYNGEE. The CDR3 is 14 residues long. The CDR3 nucleotides read TGTGCCAGCAGCGTATTGTGGGGCGCGGATACGCAGTATTTT. This gives the protein CASSVLWGADTQYF.

The gene calls are TRBV6-5 and TRBJ2-5, with D perhaps matching TRBD1 (6 bases). CDR1 MNHEY and CDR2 SVGAGI come from the germline V gene. This CDR3 is 14 amino acids long. Trimming took off 3 bases at V and 5 bases at J, with 13 bases between the two ends. CDR3 in amino acids: CASSYQGLFETQYF. DNA for the CDR3: TGTGCCAGCAGTTATCAGGGGTTATTCGAGACCCAGTACTTC.